This passage covers 30 T cell receptor beta chains from one sample sequenced in a study of cytomegalovirus exposure and HLA in healthy donors. The data were produced by immunoSEQ multiplex PCR, yet TCRdb's version contains in-frame clones alone and is incomplete. The top ten hold 1.7% of the sample, which has some 120,000 clones, 95% to 97% seen once. Sequenced: PBMCs. Every receptor here comes from a man aged 18 to 30 in good health and CMV-seronegative.

The rearrangement joins TRBV4-2 to TRBJ2-1; weak D call: TRBD2 (6 bases). This CDR3 has 16 residues. Germline CDR1 LGHNA, CDR2 YNFKEQ. Trimming took 1 base from V and 1 from J, leaving 11 bases between them. DNA of the CDR3: TGTGCCAGCAGCCAAGGTGGAGGGGATTCCTACAATGAGCAGTTCTTC. This sequence encodes CASSQGGGDSYNEQFF.

The chain uses TRBV27 and TRBJ1-2; no firm D call. V was trimmed by 2 bases and J by 4 bases, leaving 23 bases between them. The CDR3 sequence is 18 residues long. Germline loops: CDR1 MNHEY, CDR2 SMNVEV (reference sequence). Written as DNA, the CDR3 is TGTGCCAGCAGTTTAAAACCCCCCGAGGAGGGTAGGGCCTATGGCTACACCTTC. The encoded protein is CASSLKPPEEGRAYGYTF.

Details on this clone: This CDR3 is missing its conserved last phenylalanine or tryptophan, likely due to a read error. It is unclear where the CDR3 begins or ends on the DNA, so no DNA is shown, and the CDR3 is as TCRdb lists it. J is TRBJ1-2 and V is TRBV7-8; TRBD1, the table's D call, was not compared with the DNA. The CDR3 numbers 15 amino acids, ends counted. Germline V gene sequence: CDR1 SGHVS, CDR2 FQNEAQ. CDR3 region: CASSLAMGNGQGVSL.

This chain links TRBV5-4 with TRBJ2-3; 7 nucleotides align to TRBD1. V shed 4 bases, J shed 2 bases, and the junction held 7 bases outside the gene matches. This CDR3 is 15 amino acids long. Germline V gene sequence: CDR1 SGHNT, CDR2 YYREEE (reference sequence). The CDR3: CASSKGGPATDTQYF. The CDR3 bases are TGTGCCAGCAGCAAAGGGGGCCCGGCCACAGATACGCAGTATTTT.

V and J are TRBV27 and TRBJ1-1; D might be TRBD1 (5 bases). The length of the CDR3 is 13 residues. Germline values: CDR1 MNHEY, CDR2 SMNVEV (reference sequence). V was cut by 4 bases and J by 5 bases, with 11 bases left in between. This CDR3 reads CASSWGVRTEAFF. CDR3 DNA sequence: TGTGCCAGCAGTTGGGGGGTACGTACTGAAGCTTTCTTT.

Worth noting for this clone: Other DNA sequences in this specimen translate into the identical CDR3. V is TRBV7-2 and J is TRBJ1-3, with TRBD1 matching 7 bases. CDR3 length equals 15 residues. Germline V gives CDR1 SGHTA, CDR2 FQGNSA. J gave up 0 bases and V 3 bases, and 2 bases lay outside the gene matches. CDR3: CASSLDRSSGNTIYF. The DNA for the CDR3 is TGTGCCAGCAGCTTGGACAGGAGCTCTGGAAACACCATATATTTT.

As to this clone: Other nucleotide sequences in the sample specify the same CDR3. The chain recombines TRBV27 with TRBJ2-7, with TRBD1 matching 9 bases. Germline-derived CDR1 and CDR2 are MNHEY and SMNVEV (reference sequence). This CDR3 has 14 residues. V lost 3 bases and J lost 3; bases outside the gene matches: 3. CDR3 residues: CASSFGTGYYEQYF. The CDR3 DNA reads as TGTGCCAGCAGTTTCGGGACAGGGTACTACGAGCAGTACTTC.

The chain joins TRBV27 to TRBJ2-5, with D perhaps matching TRBD2 (5 bases). CDR3 size: 12 residues. CDR1 MNHEY and CDR2 SMNVEV come from the germline V gene (reference sequence). Deletions cut 6 bases from V and 4 bases from J, with 9 bases between. The CDR3 nucleotides are TGTGCCAGCAGACGGGGATCAGAGACCCAGTACTTC. This encodes CASRRGSETQYF.

This chain links TRBV19 with TRBJ2-2; no clear D. The CDR3 has 16 residues. Germline lookup yields CDR1 LNHDA and CDR2 SQIVND (reference sequence). V was cut by 5 bases and J by 4 bases, with 17 bases left in between. The CDR3 region has the DNA TGTGCCAGTAGTTTCCAGTTTGGGCTCCCCACCGGGGAGCTGTTTTTT. Amino acid sequence: CASSFQFGLPTGELFF. The whole variable domain, remainder taken from reference TRBV19 and TRBJ2-2, is DGGITQSPKYLFRKEGQNVTLSCEQNLNHDAMYWYRQDPGQGLRLIYYSQIVNDFQKGDIAEGYSVSREKKESFPLTVTSAQKNPTAFYLCASSFQFGLPTGELFFGEGSRLTVL.

The V and J genes are TRBV6-5 and TRBJ1-5; D may be TRBD1 (5 bases). The V end lost 6 bases, the J end lost 7 bases, and 13 bases lay between the germline ends. The CDR3 runs to 13 residues. The germline V gene encodes CDR1 MNHEY and CDR2 SVGAGI. The CDR3 spells CASRAAGGQPQHF. The CDR3 nucleotides are TGTGCCAGCAGGGCCGCTGGGGGGCAGCCCCAGCATTTT.

The rearrangement joins TRBV28 to TRBJ2-5, with TRBD1 matching 9 bases. The CDR3 loop spans 16 amino acids. The germline V gene has CDR1 MDHEN and CDR2 SYDVKM. V gave up 1 base and J gave up 0 bases; unmatched junction bases: 3. The CDR3 protein is CASSLFGTGNQETQYF. As DNA, the CDR3 is TGTGCCAGCAGTTTATTTGGGACAGGGAACCAAGAGACCCAGTACTTC.

The CDR3 spells CASSQDPDRGGTEAFF. The CDR3 nucleotides read TGCGCCAGCAGCCAAGATCCTGACAGAGGTGGCACTGAAGCTTTCTTT. V is TRBV4-3 and J is TRBJ1-1, with TRBD1 as a possible D gene (5 bases). V was pared by 0 bases and J by 4 bases, with 15 bases between. Germline CDR1 reads LGHNA; CDR2 reads YSLEER. The CDR3 loop spans 16 amino acids.

V gene TRBV5-1 combines with J gene TRBJ2-7; TRBD1 matches 9 bases. Per germline, CDR1 SGHRS and CDR2 YFSETQ. Losses at the gene ends were 6 bases for V and 0 bases for J; bases not matched to a gene: 1. This CDR3 comprises 13 residues. The CDR3 protein is CASKGQGSYEQYF. CDR3 bases: TGCGCCAGCAAGGGACAGGGCTCCTACGAGCAGTACTTC.

The chain carries TRBV29-1 and TRBJ1-1, with TRBD1 as a possible D gene (5 bases). V dropped 1 base and J dropped 5 bases, with 17 bases sitting between them. The germline CDR1 and CDR2 sequences are SQVTM and ANQGSEA. This CDR3 is 15 amino acids long. In nucleotides, the CDR3 is TGCAGCGTTGAAGGCTGGGGGGAGAAGAGAACTGAAGCTTTCTTT. Amino acid sequence: CSVEGWGEKRTEAFF. Based on the CDR3 plus reference TRBV29-1 and TRBJ1-1, the full variable domain is SAVISQKPSRDICQRGTSLTIQCQVDSQVTMMFWYRQQPGQSLTLIATANQGSEATYESGFVIDKFPISRPNLTFSTLTVSNMSPEDSSIYLCSVEGWGEKRTEAFFGQGTRLTVV.

The chain combines TRBV4-3 with TRBJ1-3; no clear D gene. Germline V gene sequence: CDR1 LGHNA, CDR2 YSLEER. Between the trimmed V and J ends, which lost 4 bases and 0 bases, there was a span of 13 bases. The CDR3 has 16 amino acids. CDR3 loop: CASSLMTQSSGNTIYF. For the CDR3, the DNA is TGCGCCAGCAGCCTCATGACACAAAGCTCTGGAAACACCATATATTTT.

The chain joins TRBV7-9 to TRBJ1-4, with 8 bases matching TRBD1. Trimming removed 3 bases from V and 7 bases from J; junction bases left unmatched: 4. CDR1 and CDR2 from the germline V gene are SEHNR and FQNEAQ (reference sequence). The CDR3 sequence is 14 residues long. The CDR3 here is CASSFTGGGEKLFF. In DNA form, the CDR3 reads TGTGCCAGCAGCTTCACAGGGGGAGGTGAAAAACTGTTTTTT.

The V and J genes are TRBV6-6 and TRBJ2-2; a possible D gene is TRBD2 (6 bases). Germline loops: CDR1 MNHNY, CDR2 SVGAGI (reference sequence). CDR3 length equals 14 residues. Trimming shortened V by 10 bases and J by 0 bases, and 12 bases separated the two germline ends. This CDR3 reads CAIAGRTNTGELFF. In DNA, the CDR3 is TGTGCCATCGCGGGACGGACGAACACCGGGGAGCTGTTTTTT.

The CDR3 sequence is CAWSVTSGSDEQFF. DNA of the CDR3: TGTGCCTGGAGTGTTACTAGCGGGAGTGATGAGCAGTTCTTC. The chain recombines TRBV30 with TRBJ2-1; 11 bases are a match to TRBD2. Germline V gene sequence: CDR1 GTSNPN, CDR2 SVGIG (reference sequence). J lost 8 bases, V lost 0 bases, and 3 bases had no gene match. The CDR3 spans 14 residues.

J is TRBJ2-7 and V is TRBV4-1; D possibly corresponds to TRBD1 (5 bases). The V end lost 1 base, the J end lost 6 bases, and 10 bases lay between the germline ends. The V gene's germline CDR1 is MGHRA and CDR2 YSYEKL. This CDR3 has 13 amino acids. CDR3 loop: CASSQVGAGEQYF. The CDR3 DNA reads TGCGCCAGCAGCCAAGTAGGGGCTGGCGAGCAGTACTTC.

The chain recombines TRBV28 with TRBJ1-5, with D unresolved. CDR1 MDHEN and CDR2 SYDVKM come from the germline V gene. V lost 2 bases to trimming and J lost 0 bases, with 11 bases between them. The CDR3 runs 16 residues. CDR3 protein: CASSLHRLYSNQPQHF. The CDR3 region has the DNA TGTGCCAGCAGTTTACACCGACTCTATAGCAATCAGCCCCAGCATTTT.

This clone was detected only once. This sequence joins TRBV11-1 and TRBJ1-1; the D is unclear. The CDR3 spans 14 residues. V lost 5 bases and J lost 5, with 15 bases in between. CDR1 and CDR2 from the germline V gene are SGHAT and FQDESV (reference sequence). CDR3 residues: CASSPPGRRTEAFF. The CDR3 DNA reads TGTGCCAGCAGCCCGCCCGGACGGAGGACTGAAGCTTTCTTT.

V is TRBV10-3 and J is TRBJ1-1; no clear D gene. Germline-derived CDR1 and CDR2 are ENHRY and SYGVKD. The CDR3 is 13 amino acids. The V gene lost 7 bases and the J gene lost 0 bases, with 9 bases spanning the gap. The CDR3 region has the DNA TGTGCCATCAAGGCGGATCTGAACACTGAAGCTTTCTTT. Its protein product is CAIKADLNTEAFF.

The rearrangement links TRBV4-3 to TRBJ2-7, with 10 bases lining up with TRBD2. V dropped 8 bases and J dropped 6; count of bases not matched to a gene: 13. Germline assignment: CDR1 LGHNA and CDR2 YSLEER. The CDR3 totals 15 residues. The CDR3 DNA is TGCGCCAGCTCCGAATTCCCCAGCGGGAGGGCCGAGCAGTACTTC. It codes for CASSEFPSGRAEQYF.

This clone came up a few times. The chain couples TRBV29-1 to TRBJ2-5, with D unresolved. Germline loops: CDR1 SQVTM, CDR2 ANQGSEA. Trimming removed 2 bases from V and 5 bases from J, with 12 bases in between. The length of the CDR3 is 13 residues. DNA of the CDR3: TGCAGCGTTGAACCTAATGAGAGGGAGACCCAGTACTTC. Translation gives CSVEPNERETQYF.

The rearrangement joins TRBV9 to TRBJ2-2; perhaps TRBD2 as D (6 bases). This CDR3 is 15 amino acids long. The germline gives CDR1 SGDLS, CDR2 YYNGEE. V gave up 0 bases and J gave up 2 bases, with 8 bases separating them. The CDR3 here is CASSVVGGNTGELFF. The CDR3 DNA reads as TGTGCCAGCAGCGTAGTGGGGGGTAACACCGGGGAGCTGTTTTTT.

The rearrangement uses TRBV5-1 and TRBJ2-3; 14 bases match TRBD2. Germline loops: CDR1 SGHRS, CDR2 YFSETQ. After removal of 4 bases from V and 3 bases from J, the junction contained 10 bases not matched to a gene. The CDR3 extends over 18 amino acids. For the CDR3, the DNA is TGCGCCAGCAGCACAAGTTTGACTAGCGGGAGGGGGACAGATACGCAGTATTTT. Amino acid sequence: CASSTSLTSGRGTDTQYF.

The chain couples TRBV7-9 to TRBJ1-1; no clear D gene. CDR1 is SEHNR and CDR2 is FQNEAQ in the germline V gene (reference sequence). The CDR3 runs to 13 residues. Trimming removed 4 bases at V and 3 bases at J, with 9 bases between. CDR3 DNA sequence: TGTGCCAGCAGCTCGAGATCGGACACTGAAGCTTTCTTT. This gives the protein CASSSRSDTEAFF.

The gene calls are TRBV14 and TRBJ2-5; the match to TRBD2 covers 12 bases. The CDR3 is made up of 17 amino acids. V shed 4 bases, J shed 7 bases, and the junction held 13 bases outside the gene matches. Germline V CDR1 and CDR2: SGHDN, FVKESK. The chain's CDR3 is CASSPDGLAGFLGTQYF. CDR3 nucleotide sequence: TGTGCCAGCAGCCCAGATGGACTAGCGGGATTCTTGGGGACCCAGTACTTC.

The rearrangement uses TRBV27 and TRBJ1-5, with 9 bases aligning to TRBD1. Trimming took 3 bases from V and 0 from J; bases not matched to a gene: 9. This CDR3 spans 18 amino acids. Germline V gene lookup returns CDR1 MNHEY and CDR2 SMNVEV (reference sequence). The CDR3 DNA reads as TGTGCCAGCAGTTTCCCGCCGACAGGGGGAAATAGCAATCAGCCCCAGCATTTT. Amino acid sequence: CASSFPPTGGNSNQPQHF.

V gene TRBV13 combines with J gene TRBJ2-1; no definite D call. Germline V gene data show CDR1 as PRHDT and CDR2 as FYEKMQ (reference sequence). This CDR3 is built from 11 residues. Trimming took off 2 bases at V and 8 bases at J, with 4 bases between the two ends. The CDR3 sequence: CASSLLHEQFF. The CDR3 region has the DNA TGTGCCAGCAGCTTACTTCATGAGCAGTTCTTC.